Listed below are T cell receptor beta chains from one sample, sequenced in a study of blood T cell repertoires in COVID-19. Sequencing used immunoSEQ multiplex PCR; TCRdb keeps in-frame clones, though not all of them. The sample has approximately 200,000 clones, over 70% seen once. The sample was peripheral blood. The origin of the receptors is a man between 60 and 75 years old with active or convalescent COVID-19. CDR3s include the opening cysteine and the closing phenylalanine or tryptophan. D genes are given only for firm matches. Rows may omit the clone size; those that give it use once, few, many or a size class.

CDR3	DNA	J	D	size	V
CASSLIATETQYF	TGTGCCAGCAGCTTGATAGCGACGGAGACCCAGTACTTC	TRBJ2-5	NA	NA	TRBV5-6
CASSSKQGNTEAFF	TGTGCCAGCAGCTCCAAACAGGGAAACACTGAAGCTTTCTTT	TRBJ1-1	NA	once	TRBV7-2
CASSSGQLNTEAFF	TGTGCCAGCAGTTCTGGACAGTTGAACACTGAAGCTTTCTTT	TRBJ1-1	NA	NA	TRBV5-4
CSVEDPGTVSREAFF	TGCAGCGTTGAAGATCCTGGGACAGTCTCGAGGGAAGCTTTCTTT	TRBJ1-1	TRBD1	NA	TRBV29-1
CASSAPSDRPDTGELFF	TGTGCCAGCAGCGCACCCTCGGACAGGCCAGACACCGGGGAGCTGTTTTTT	TRBJ2-2	TRBD1	NA	TRBV11-3
CASRGTSGFSGELFF	TGTGCCAGCAGGGGGACTAGCGGGTTTTCCGGGGAGCTGTTTTTT	TRBJ2-2	TRBD2	NA	TRBV2
CASSLAGESEQYF	TGTGCCAGCAGCTTAGCGGGAGAGTCCGAGCAGTACTTC	TRBJ2-7	NA	NA	TRBV7-9
CASGPPAEAFF	TGTGCTAGTGGTCCCCCAGCTGAAGCTTTCTTT	TRBJ1-1	NA	few	TRBV12-5
CASSRETGATYSYEQYF	TGTGCCAGCAGCCGAGAGACAGGGGCGACTTACTCCTACGAGCAGTACTTC	TRBJ2-7	TRBD1	few	TRBV4-2
CASTNGQGGTDTQYF	TGTGCCAGCACTAACGGACAGGGGGGGACAGATACGCAGTATTTT	TRBJ2-3	TRBD1	NA	TRBV4-2
CASSPPTGYTGELFF	TGTGCCAGCAGCCCACCGACAGGGTACACCGGGGAGCTGTTTTTT	TRBJ2-2	TRBD1	NA	TRBV5-6
CASAHRDTYNEQFF	TGCGCCAGTGCCCACAGGGATACCTACAATGAGCAGTTCTTC	TRBJ2-1	NA	NA	TRBV10-1
CASSHRYLVPGQDNEKLFF	TGTGCCAGCAGCCATCGGTACCTAGTTCCGGGACAGGATAATGAAAAACTGTTTTTT	TRBJ1-4	TRBD1	NA	TRBV7-7
CASSSTFRQGVSGSMDYEQYF	TGTGCCAGCAGCTCTACCTTCAGACAGGGAGTTAGCGGGAGTATGGACTACGAGCAGTACTTC	TRBJ2-7	TRBD2	NA	TRBV13
CASSYDQGTYEQYF	TGTGCCAGCAGTTACGACCAGGGAACCTACGAGCAGTACTTC	TRBJ2-7	NA	NA	TRBV6-5
CASSEGTSGRTGELFF	TGCGCCAGCAGTGAGGGGACTAGCGGGAGAACCGGGGAGCTGTTTTTT	TRBJ2-2	TRBD2	many	TRBV10-2